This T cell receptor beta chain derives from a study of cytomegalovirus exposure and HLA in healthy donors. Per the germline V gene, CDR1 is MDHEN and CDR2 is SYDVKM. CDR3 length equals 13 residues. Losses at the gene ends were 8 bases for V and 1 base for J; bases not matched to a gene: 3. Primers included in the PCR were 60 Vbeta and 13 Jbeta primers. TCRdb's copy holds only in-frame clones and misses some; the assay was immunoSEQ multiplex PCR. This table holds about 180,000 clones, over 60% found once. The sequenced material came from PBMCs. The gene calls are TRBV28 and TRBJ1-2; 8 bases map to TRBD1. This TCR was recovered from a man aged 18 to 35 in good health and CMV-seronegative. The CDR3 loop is CASLDRGNYGYTF. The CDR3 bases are TGTGCCAGCCTTGACAGGGGTAACTATGGCTACACCTTC.